This TCR beta chain was observed in a study of T-cell memory formation after mild COVID-19. Study-wide results and caveats: Pre-infection memory showed some responding clones, and this suggested that cross-reactive memory joined. CD4/CD8 balance held among clones contracting day 15 to 85, and later expanders leaned CD4+. There was no confirmation that second-wave clones peaking on day 37 were SARS-CoV-2 specific.

This clonotype was counted ten times or more. Its antigen is not identified. From 5'RACE with constant-segment primers came TCR alpha and TCR beta cDNA libraries that carried sample barcodes and UMIs. TCRdb called the 5' RACE reads again in MiXCR, with one record for every CDR3 protein. The table has approximately 300,000 distinct CDR3 sequences, less than 20% seen once. V was shortened by 0 bases and J by 6 bases, with 9 bases between the two germline ends. The CDR3 covers 14 residues. In germline, CDR1 is SGHNT, CDR2 YYREEE (reference sequence). Sequencing input: PBMCs or a T cell subset sorted from them (not recorded which). The sequence was obtained from a man aged 18 to 29 who had mild COVID-19 (a few samples of this study predate the infection). Cell type and time point are not known. The rearrangement uses TRBV5-4 and TRBJ2-2; no definite D call. The CDR3, as DNA: TGTGCCAGCAGCTTGGGTGTCAGCGCCGGGGAGCTGTTTTTT. It codes for CASSLGVSAGELFF.